This T cell receptor (beta chain) was sequenced for a study of blood T cell repertoires in COVID-19. Study at large: T cells, B-cell-depleted T cells, or PBMCs supplied cDNA or gDNA.

Individuals drawn from about two dozen US areas were about 18 to 100 years old. Cohorts were determined from participant-reported clinical history. Resolution of symptoms, clearance, or two negative PCRs was present in recovered Cohort 3 donors. Repertoires were generated with immunoSEQ multiplex PCR, while TCRdb's copy carries only in-frame clones and drops some. Here the sample spans 250,000 or so clones, around 90% being singletons. CDR3 length: 16 residues. In germline, CDR1 is SGHNT, CDR2 YYREEE (reference sequence). Trimming cost V 0 bases and J 2 bases; bases outside gene matches: 7. In its sample, this clone was seen a few times.

The sequence was obtained from a woman aged 45 to 65 who had recovered from COVID-19. The gene calls are TRBV5-4 and TRBJ1-2; 7 bases match TRBD1. The specimen was PBMCs or T cells enriched from blood (not recorded which). The CDR3 nucleotides are TGTGCCAGCAGCTTGGGACATCAGGGGGTAAACTATGGCTACACCTTC. Protein: CASSLGHQGVNYGYTF.